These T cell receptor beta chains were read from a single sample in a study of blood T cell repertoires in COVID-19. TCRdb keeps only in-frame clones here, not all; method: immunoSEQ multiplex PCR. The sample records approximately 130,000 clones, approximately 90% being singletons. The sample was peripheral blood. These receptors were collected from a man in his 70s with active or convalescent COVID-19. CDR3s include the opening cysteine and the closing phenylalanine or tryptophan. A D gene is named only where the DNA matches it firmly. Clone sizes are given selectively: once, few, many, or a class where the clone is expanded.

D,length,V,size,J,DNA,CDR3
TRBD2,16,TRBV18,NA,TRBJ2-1,TGTGCCAGCTCACCACCGACTGGCGGGAGGAGTAATGAGCAGTTCTTC,CASSPPTGGRSNEQFF
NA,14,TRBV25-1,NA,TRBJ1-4,TGTGCCAGCAGTGAATACTTAGGGGAAGAAAAACTGTTTTTT,CASSEYLGEEKLFF
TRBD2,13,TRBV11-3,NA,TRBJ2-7,TGTGCCAGCAGCCGGGGGGGTTCGGGAGAGCAGTACTTC,CASSRGGSGEQYF
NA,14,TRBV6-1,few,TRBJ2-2,TGTGCCAGCAGTGAAGCGCGGCAATTCGGGGAGCTGTTTTTT,CASSEARQFGELFF
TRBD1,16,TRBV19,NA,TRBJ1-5,TGTGCCAGTACCCTCCGGACAGGGAGATTTGTTCAGCCCCAGCATTTT,CASTLRTGRFVQPQHF
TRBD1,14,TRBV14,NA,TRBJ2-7,TGTGCCAGCAGCCCGGGACAGGGGACGTACGAGCAGTACTTC,CASSPGQGTYEQYF
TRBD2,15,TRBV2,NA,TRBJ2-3,TGTGCCAGCAGTGAAGAGCGGGAGCGATCAGATACGCAGTATTTT,CASSEERERSDTQYF
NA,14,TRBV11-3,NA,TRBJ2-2,TGTGCCAGCAGCTTAGGGCAAGAGGGCGGGGAGCTGTTTTTT,CASSLGQEGGELFF
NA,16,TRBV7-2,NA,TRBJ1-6,TGTGCCAGCAGCTTAGGAATCTCTGGCCCCTTATCACCCCTCCACTTT,CASSLGISGPLSPLHF
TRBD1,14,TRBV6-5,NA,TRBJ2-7,TGTGCCAGCAGTCCGGGACAGGGGAACTACGAGCAGTACTTC,CASSPGQGNYEQYF
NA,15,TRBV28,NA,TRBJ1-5,TGTGCCAGCAGGCGCGGGGCAGGGACCAATCAGCCCCAGCATTTT,CASRRGAGTNQPQHF
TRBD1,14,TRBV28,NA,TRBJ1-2,TGTGCCAGCAGTGACGGACAGGGAGCCTATGGCTACACCTTC,CASSDGQGAYGYTF
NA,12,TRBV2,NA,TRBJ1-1,TGTGCCAGCAGTGCGGAGGGAATGGGAGCTTTCTTT,CASSAEGMGAFF
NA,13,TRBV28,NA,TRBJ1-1,TGTGCCAGCACCCGAGGGGGGGGCGCGCAGGCTTTCTTT,CASTRGGGAQAFF
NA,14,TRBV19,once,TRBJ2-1,TGTGCCAGTAGTGGCGGGTCCATGATCAATGAGCAGTTCTTC,CASSGGSMINEQFF
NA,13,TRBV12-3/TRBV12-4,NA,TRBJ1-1,TGTGCCATCTATAGGACATTTAACACTGAAGCTTTCTTT,CAIYRTFNTEAFF
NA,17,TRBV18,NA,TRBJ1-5,TGTGCCAGCTCACCCTCTAACTCCAGGGTTGCGGGGCAGCCCCAGCATTTT,CASSPSNSRVAGQPQHF
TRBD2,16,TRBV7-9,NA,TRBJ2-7,TGTGCCAGCAGCTTAGTTTCGGGACTACAGACCGCCGAGCAGTACTTC,CASSLVSGLQTAEQYF
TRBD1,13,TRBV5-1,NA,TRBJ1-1,TGCGCCAGTTCGACAGGGTCCAACACTGAAGCTTTCTTT,CASSTGSNTEAFF
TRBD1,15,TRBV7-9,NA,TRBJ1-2,TGTGCCAGCAGCTCCAGACAGGGCGAAAACTATGGCTACACCTTC,CASSSRQGENYGYTF
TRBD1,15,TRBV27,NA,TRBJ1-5,TGTGCCAGCAGGGTGACAGGGTATAGCAATCAGCCCCAGCATTTT,CASRVTGYSNQPQHF
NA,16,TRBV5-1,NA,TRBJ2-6,TGCGCCAGCAGCTTGGAGGGGCGCTCTGGGGCCAACGTCCTGACTTTC,CASSLEGRSGANVLTF
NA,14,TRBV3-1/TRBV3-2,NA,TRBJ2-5,TGTGCCAGCAGCCAAGGGACAGCCCCGGCGGCCCAGTACTTC,CASSQGTAPAAQYF
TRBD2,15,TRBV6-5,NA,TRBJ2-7,TGTGCCAGCAGCCGTCAAGCGGGAGGAGCCTACGAGCAGTACTTC,CASSRQAGGAYEQYF
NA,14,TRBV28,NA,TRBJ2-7,TGTGCCAGCAGTTTGTCAGGGACACCCTACGAGCAGTACTTC,CASSLSGTPYEQYF
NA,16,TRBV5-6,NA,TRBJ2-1,TGTGCCAGCAGCTTCGATCTGCTTAGCTCCTACAATGAGCAGTTCTTC,CASSFDLLSSYNEQFF
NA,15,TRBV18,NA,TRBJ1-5,TGTGCCAGCTCACAGCAACAGGAGAGCAATCAGCCCCAGCATTTT,CASSQQQESNQPQHF
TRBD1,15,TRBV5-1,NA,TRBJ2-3,TGCGCCAGCAGCCGGGACAGGGGCGAAACAGATACGCAGTATTTT,CASSRDRGETDTQYF
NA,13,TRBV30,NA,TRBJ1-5,TGTGCCTGGAGTGTGGGGGGTGGAGGGCCCCAGCATTTT,CAWSVGGGGPQHF
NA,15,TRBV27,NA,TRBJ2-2,TGTGCCAGCAGTTTATCTACAGGGAACACCGGGGAGCTGTTTTTT,CASSLSTGNTGELFF
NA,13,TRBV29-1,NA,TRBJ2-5,TGCAGCGGTCAAAGGGGCCTCGAAGGGACCCAGTACTTC,CSGQRGLEGTQYF
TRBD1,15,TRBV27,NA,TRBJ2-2,TGTGCCAGCAGTCAACTTCCAGGGGGCACCGGGGAGCTGTTTTTT,CASSQLPGGTGELFF
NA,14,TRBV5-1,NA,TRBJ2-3,TGCGCCAGCAGCGCCCAGGGATCCACAGATACGCAGTATTTT,CASSAQGSTDTQYF
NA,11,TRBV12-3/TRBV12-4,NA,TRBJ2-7,TGTGCCAGCAGTTTATCTCACGAGCAGTACTTC,CASSLSHEQYF
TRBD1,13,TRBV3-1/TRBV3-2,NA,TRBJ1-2,TGTGCCAGCAGCCAAGTGAGGGACCAGGGGGTCACCTTC,CASSQVRDQGVTF
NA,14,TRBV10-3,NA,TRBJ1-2,TGTGCCATCAGTGGGGGACTGTTGAACTATGGCTACACCTTC,CAISGGLLNYGYTF
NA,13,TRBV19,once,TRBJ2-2,TGTGCCAGTAGTGCCGGGGGCACCGGGGAGCTGTTTTTT,CASSAGGTGELFF
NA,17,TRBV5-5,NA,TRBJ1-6,TGTGCCAGCAGCTTGGCCGCAGGGCCCGACTATAATTCACCCCTCCACTTT,CASSLAAGPDYNSPLHF
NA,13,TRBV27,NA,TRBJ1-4,TGTGCCAGCAGTTCGCGGGAGGGTGAAAAACTGTTTTTT,CASSSREGEKLFF
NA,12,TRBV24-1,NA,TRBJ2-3,TGTGCCACCAGTGTAGGCACAGATACGCAGTATTTT,CATSVGTDTQYF
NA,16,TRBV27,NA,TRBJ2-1,TGTGCCAGCAGTTCATACGCGTTCCTCTCCTACAATGAGCAGTTCTTC,CASSSYAFLSYNEQFF